The following is a T cell receptor (beta chain) sequence with its context. Its antigen is as yet unknown. Naive CD8 isolation took CD45RO-negative cells positively selected for CCR7 and excluded terminally differentiated effector memory CD45RA+ cells. The sample comes from a study of shared clonotypes between healthy human individuals. For the study at large: The plates for each donor numbered three CD4 naive, three CD4 memory, two CD8 naive and one CD8 memory.

The CDR3 consists of 14 residues. Trimming left V 0 bases short and J 4 bases short, with 6 bases between. Germline lookup yields CDR1 SNHLY and CDR2 FYNNEI. The protocol was immunoSEQ multiplex PCR, while the TCRdb copy is restricted to in-frame clones and leaves out a portion. The sample consists of around 600,000 clones, about 98% of them appearing once. Study-wide results and limits: Compared with clonotypes that all four donors shared, non-shared clonotypes had lower generation probabilities.

What was sequenced was naive CD8+ T cells sorted from blood. The gene calls are TRBV2 and TRBJ1-4; D remains unclear. This receptor was taken from a man aged 25 to 40 in good health. CDR3 coding DNA: TGTGCCAGCAGTGAAGCGCCAGTTAATGAAAAACTGTTTTTT. Translation gives CASSEAPVNEKLFF.